The sequence of this T cell receptor beta chain was determined in a study of T cells in localized non-small cell lung cancer. General study findings and limits: Uninvolved adjacent lung showed higher T cell clonality than tumor. Sequencing was limited to one tumor region, leaving the possibility of heterogeneity open. In the blood, greater T cell density corresponded to longer overall survival.

Measured with immunoSEQ multiplex PCR; TCRdb has only the in-frame clones, and not every one. The sample carries 20,000 to 25,000 clones, 85% to 90% recorded once. Looked up from germline, CDR1 is MDHEN and CDR2 is SYDVKM. The CDR3 length is 15 residues. Trimming at V came to 10 bases and at J to 2 bases, leaving 11 bases not matched to a gene. Remarks on this clone: Its antigen is undetermined.

V is TRBV28 and J is TRBJ2-3; TRBD1 agrees at 8 bases. This receptor was taken from a male donor aged 60 or over with stage I lung adenocarcinoma. The sequencing here drew on peripheral blood, taken before any cancer treatment. For the CDR3, the DNA is TGTGCCACCACAGGACAGGGCATAATCACAGATACGCAGTATTTT. The encoded protein is CATTGQGIITDTQYF.